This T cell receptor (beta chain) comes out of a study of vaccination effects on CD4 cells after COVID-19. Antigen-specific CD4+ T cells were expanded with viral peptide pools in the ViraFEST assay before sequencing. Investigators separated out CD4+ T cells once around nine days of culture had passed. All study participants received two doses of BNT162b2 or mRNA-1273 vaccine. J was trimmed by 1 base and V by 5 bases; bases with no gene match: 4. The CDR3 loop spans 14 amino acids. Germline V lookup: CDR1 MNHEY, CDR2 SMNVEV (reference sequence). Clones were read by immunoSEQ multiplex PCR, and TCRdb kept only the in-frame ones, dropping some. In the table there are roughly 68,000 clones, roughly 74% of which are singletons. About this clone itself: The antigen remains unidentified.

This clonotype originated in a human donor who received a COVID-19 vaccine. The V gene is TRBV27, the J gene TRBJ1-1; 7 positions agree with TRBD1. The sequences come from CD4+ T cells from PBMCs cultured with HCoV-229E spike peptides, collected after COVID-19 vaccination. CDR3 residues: CASSTDRENTEAFF. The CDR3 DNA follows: TGTGCCAGCAGTACCGACAGGGAGAACACTGAAGCTTTCTTT.